Listed below are T cell receptor beta chains from one sample, sequenced in a study of shared clonotypes between healthy human individuals. Sequencing used immunoSEQ multiplex PCR; TCRdb keeps in-frame clones, though not all of them. The data show a few million clones, about 94% seen once. Sequenced input: naive CD8+ T cells from PBMCs. Receptors were obtained from a man aged 18 to 29 in good health. Some clones in this sample may be carry-over from other donors' samples. The CDR3 runs from the conserved cysteine through the conserved F or W. The order of the fields is D gene, V gene, J gene, clone size, CDR3 DNA, CDR3 protein. D genes are given only for firm matches. Size is omitted from some rows. Given values are once, few, many or a class for expanded clones.

NA,TRBV7-9,TRBJ2-3,NA,TGTGCCAGCAGCTTAGCACTCCTTTACACAGATACGCAGTATTTT,CASSLALLYTDTQYF
NA,TRBV27,TRBJ2-7,NA,TGTGCCAGCAGTTCGACCGCCTGGGGTAACGAGCAGTACTTC,CASSSTAWGNEQYF
NA,TRBV5-1,TRBJ1-1,NA,TGCGCCAGCAGCTTGAAGGAGGCCGACACTGAAGCTTTCTTT,CASSLKEADTEAFF
NA,TRBV10-3,TRBJ1-2,NA,TGTGCCATCAGTAACCAGGGTTCTCGCTATGGCTACACCTTC,CAISNQGSRYGYTF
NA,TRBV28,TRBJ1-5,NA,TGTGCCAGCAGACGAACAGGGTTCGATCAGCCCCAGCATTTT,CASRRTGFDQPQHF
TRBD2,TRBV5-1,TRBJ2-1,once,TGCGCCAGCAGCTCCGCGAGACTAGCGAACTACAATGAGCAGTTCTTC,CASSSARLANYNEQFF
NA,TRBV5-6,TRBJ2-2,NA,TGTGCCAGCAGCTTCGGGACATCTAACACCGGGGAGCTGTTTTTT,CASSFGTSNTGELFF
NA,TRBV6-6,TRBJ2-3,NA,TGTGCCAGCACCGAGTTCAGGAGAACAGATACGCAGTATTTT,CASTEFRRTDTQYF
TRBD1,TRBV27,TRBJ2-3,NA,TGTGCCAGCAAAGAGGTGACAGGGTCAGATACGCAGTATTTT,CASKEVTGSDTQYF
NA,TRBV29-1,TRBJ2-7,NA,TGCAGCGTTGGCACCGGGTCCTCCTACGAGCAGTACTTC,CSVGTGSSYEQYF
TRBD2,TRBV25-1,TRBJ2-5,NA,TGTGCCAGCAGTGAAGCTAGCGGGAGTAAGGAGACCCAGTACTTC,CASSEASGSKETQYF
TRBD2,TRBV29-1,TRBJ2-7,NA,TGCAGCGTTGACGCTACTAGCGGGAGTGGGTACGAGCAGTACTTC,CSVDATSGSGYEQYF
NA,TRBV30,TRBJ2-7,NA,TGTGCCTGGAGTGTAGTCGGGGATTACGAGCAGTACTTC,CAWSVVGDYEQYF
NA,TRBV4-1,TRBJ1-2,NA,TGCGCCAGCAGCCAAGAGCGCAGGGTTGTCTATGGCTACACCTTC,CASSQERRVVYGYTF
NA,TRBV2,TRBJ2-1,NA,TGTGCCAGCAGTGATGTGTACGGCAATGAGCAGTTCTTC,CASSDVYGNEQFF
TRBD1,TRBV5-1,TRBJ1-1,NA,TGCGCCAGCAGCGACAGGGTAGGCACTGAAGCTTTCTTT,CASSDRVGTEAFF
NA,TRBV19,TRBJ2-3,once,TGTGCCAGTAGTATTTTTGGGACCCTCTCGGGCACAGATACGCAGTATTTT,CASSIFGTLSGTDTQYF
TRBD1,TRBV7-6,TRBJ2-7,NA,TGTGCCAGCAGCTTCGGGACAGGGTTGTACGAGCAGTACTTC,CASSFGTGLYEQYF
NA,TRBV28,TRBJ1-1,NA,TGTGCCAGCAGTTTGTCCGGGACTCTCCCTATGAACACTGAAGCTTTCTTT,CASSLSGTLPMNTEAFF
NA,TRBV10-3,TRBJ1-1,few,TGTGCCACCAGGTCCCAGGGAGACACTGAAGCTTTCTTT,CATRSQGDTEAFF
NA,TRBV7-9,TRBJ2-5,NA,TGTGCCAGCGCCGACCCCTATACCCGACAAGGGACCCAGTACTTC,CASADPYTRQGTQYF
NA,TRBV16,TRBJ2-5,NA,TGTGCCAGCAGCTGGGAAGCCGGGAAAGGGACCCAGTACTTC,CASSWEAGKGTQYF
NA,TRBV5-8,TRBJ1-2,NA,TGTGCCAGCAGCTTGGGCGCTAACTATGGCTACACCTTC,CASSLGANYGYTF
NA,TRBV29-1,TRBJ1-2,NA,TGCAGCGCCCGTGGGGGGACGGAGGCGAACTATGGCTACACCTTC,CSARGGTEANYGYTF
TRBD1,TRBV28,TRBJ2-5,NA,TGTGCCAGCAGCCCCTACAGGGGAGAGACCCAGTACTTC,CASSPYRGETQYF